The rows below give T cell receptor beta chains drawn from one sample of a study of vaccination effects on CD4 cells after COVID-19. No antigen is known for these receptors. Sequencing used immunoSEQ multiplex PCR; TCRdb keeps in-frame clones, though not all of them. Among under 50,000 clones listed, approximately 65% were seen once. Sequencing was performed on CD4+ T cells from PBMCs cultured without peptide, taken before COVID-19 vaccination. All receptors derive from a human donor who received a COVID-19 vaccine. Each CDR3 is given with its conserved first and last residue. The D gene is left open where the match is weak. Not every row has a clone size; where given, it reads once, few, many or a size class.

D gene: NA; V gene: TRBV27; J gene: TRBJ1-6; clone size: NA; CDR3 DNA: TGTGCCACTACGGGGGGGCCAGGATCACCCCTCCACTTT; CDR3 protein: CATTGGPGSPLHF
D gene: NA; V gene: TRBV2; J gene: TRBJ1-2; clone size: few; CDR3 DNA: TGTGCCAGCAGTGTGGTTTCCCGTTCCCTTGGCTACACCTTC; CDR3 protein: CASSVVSRSLGYTF
D gene: NA; V gene: TRBV28; J gene: TRBJ1-5; clone size: once; CDR3 DNA: TGTGCCAGCAGTTCCCCGGGCCGGTGGGGGTCTGAGCAGCCCCAGCATTTT; CDR3 protein: CASSSPGRWGSEQPQHF
D gene: TRBD1; V gene: TRBV2; J gene: TRBJ1-6; clone size: NA; CDR3 DNA: TGTGCCAGCAGTGAAAGGGCAGGGGGTTTTAATTCACCCCTCCACTTT; CDR3 protein: CASSERAGGFNSPLHF
D gene: NA; V gene: TRBV7-2; J gene: TRBJ1-5; clone size: NA; CDR3 DNA: TGTGCCAGCAGCTTAGCGGAGGCAGACTCCAATCAGCCCCAGCATTTT; CDR3 protein: CASSLAEADSNQPQHF
D gene: TRBD2; V gene: TRBV4-2; J gene: TRBJ2-5; clone size: few; CDR3 DNA: TGTGCCAGCAGCCAAGGGCTAGCGGGAGGGGCAGAGACCCAGTACTTC; CDR3 protein: CASSQGLAGGAETQYF
D gene: TRBD1; V gene: TRBV6-5; J gene: TRBJ1-5; clone size: few; CDR3 DNA: TGTGCCAGCAGGGGACAGGGAGGACAGCCCCAGCATTTT; CDR3 protein: CASRGQGGQPQHF
D gene: NA; V gene: TRBV7-3; J gene: TRBJ1-1; clone size: NA; CDR3 DNA: TGTGCCAGCAGAACTGACGGAACGAACACTGAAGCTTTCTTT; CDR3 protein: CASRTDGTNTEAFF
D gene: NA; V gene: TRBV28; J gene: TRBJ2-2; clone size: NA; CDR3 DNA: TGTGCCAGCAAAACAGCGAACACCGGGGAGCTGTTTTTT; CDR3 protein: CASKTANTGELFF
D gene: NA; V gene: TRBV5-1; J gene: TRBJ2-4; clone size: NA; CDR3 DNA: TGCGCCAGCAGCTTGGCCCGACAGGAGCGGAGAAATGGCATTCAGTACTTC; CDR3 protein: CASSLARQERRNGIQYF
D gene: TRBD1; V gene: TRBV3-1/TRBV3-2; J gene: TRBJ2-7; clone size: few; CDR3 DNA: TGTGCCAGCAGCCAAGTTTTGACAGGGAAGAACGAGCAGTACTTC; CDR3 protein: CASSQVLTGKNEQYF
D gene: TRBD2; V gene: TRBV6-5; J gene: TRBJ2-7; clone size: NA; CDR3 DNA: TGTGCCAGCAGCGAGAGGCTAGCGGGAGGTTCCGAGCAGTACTTC; CDR3 protein: CASSERLAGGSEQYF
D gene: NA; V gene: TRBV19; J gene: TRBJ2-4; clone size: NA; CDR3 DNA: TGTGCCAGTAGTATGACAGGTCAAGCCAAAAACATTCAGTACTTC; CDR3 protein: CASSMTGQAKNIQYF
D gene: TRBD1; V gene: TRBV10-3; J gene: TRBJ2-2; clone size: NA; CDR3 DNA: TGTGCCATCAGACAGGGGGCGGCGAACACCGGGGAGCTGTTTTTT; CDR3 protein: CAIRQGAANTGELFF
D gene: NA; V gene: TRBV11-2; J gene: TRBJ2-1; clone size: NA; CDR3 DNA: TGTGCCAGCAGCTTAGATCGACGACTAGAACCCTTCAATGAGCAGTTCTTC; CDR3 protein: CASSLDRRLEPFNEQFF
D gene: NA; V gene: TRBV14; J gene: TRBJ2-5; clone size: NA; CDR3 DNA: TGTGCCAGCAGGCTGACAGAACAAGGCAAGACCCAGTACTTC; CDR3 protein: CASRLTEQGKTQYF
D gene: NA; V gene: TRBV7-2; J gene: TRBJ1-6; clone size: NA; CDR3 DNA: TGTGCCAGCAGCTTCAGCTCCTATAATTCACCCCTCCACTTT; CDR3 protein: CASSFSSYNSPLHF
D gene: TRBD2; V gene: TRBV28; J gene: TRBJ2-5; clone size: NA; CDR3 DNA: TGTGCCAGCAGTAGGGCTAGCGGGAGCGGTAAGACCCAGTACTTC; CDR3 protein: CASSRASGSGKTQYF
D gene: TRBD2; V gene: TRBV10-2; J gene: TRBJ2-4; clone size: once; CDR3 DNA: TGCGCCAGCAGTGAGTCGGGGCTAGCGGGAGTGGGGGTTGTCTCCAAAAACATTCAGTACTTC; CDR3 protein: CASSESGLAGVGVVSKNIQYF
D gene: NA; V gene: TRBV2; J gene: TRBJ1-5; clone size: NA; CDR3 DNA: TGTGCCAGCAGTGAAAAGGGCATCGGCCAGCCCCAGCATTTT; CDR3 protein: CASSEKGIGQPQHF
D gene: NA; V gene: TRBV6-4; J gene: TRBJ2-7; clone size: NA; CDR3 DNA: TGTGCCAGCAGGAGGGACTGGAGCTCCTACGAGCAGTACTTC; CDR3 protein: CASRRDWSSYEQYF
D gene: TRBD2; V gene: TRBV5-6; J gene: TRBJ2-3; clone size: NA; CDR3 DNA: TGTGCCAGCAGCTCCTACCAACAGCGGGAGGTTGGAGATACGCAGTATTTT; CDR3 protein: CASSSYQQREVGDTQYF
D gene: NA; V gene: TRBV19; J gene: TRBJ2-3; clone size: NA; CDR3 DNA: TGTGCCAGTAGTAGACAAACCGGGACCAACACAGATACGCAGTATTTT; CDR3 protein: CASSRQTGTNTDTQYF
D gene: TRBD1; V gene: TRBV19; J gene: TRBJ2-7; clone size: few; CDR3 DNA: TGTGCCAGTAGTATACTGGGACAGAATATGAAAAACGAGCAGTACTTC; CDR3 protein: CASSILGQNMKNEQYF
D gene: NA; V gene: TRBV12-2; J gene: TRBJ1-1; clone size: few; CDR3 DNA: TGTGCAAGTCGCTCCACACCTTTT; CDR3 protein: CASRSTPF
D gene: TRBD2; V gene: TRBV3-1/TRBV3-2; J gene: TRBJ2-1; clone size: once; CDR3 DNA: TGTGCCAGCAGCCAGCGGGAGATCAATGAGCAGTTCTTC; CDR3 protein: CASSQREINEQFF
D gene: NA; V gene: TRBV28; J gene: TRBJ2-3; clone size: NA; CDR3 DNA: TGTGCCAGCAGTTATAGAGATACGCAGTATTTT; CDR3 protein: CASSYRDTQYF
D gene: NA; V gene: TRBV27; J gene: TRBJ1-1; clone size: NA; CDR3 DNA: TGTGCCAGCGGCCCGACCCTTGGGGGGGCTTTCTTT; CDR3 protein: CASGPTLGGAFF
D gene: NA; V gene: TRBV19; J gene: TRBJ2-2; clone size: NA; CDR3 DNA: TGTGCCAGTAGAATAACAGGGACCGGGGAGCTGTTTTTT; CDR3 protein: CASRITGTGELFF
D gene: NA; V gene: TRBV5-6; J gene: TRBJ2-1; clone size: NA; CDR3 DNA: TGTGCCAGCAGCTTGGCGTCCCGATGGGCCTACAATGAGCAGTTCTTC; CDR3 protein: CASSLASRWAYNEQFF
D gene: TRBD1; V gene: TRBV3-1/TRBV3-2; J gene: TRBJ2-4; clone size: NA; CDR3 DNA: TGTGCCAGCAGCCAAACAGGGGTTCGTACCAAAAACATTCAGTACTTC; CDR3 protein: CASSQTGVRTKNIQYF
D gene: NA; V gene: TRBV15; J gene: TRBJ1-6; clone size: NA; CDR3 DNA: TGTGCCACCAGCTCACATTCACCCCTCCACTTT; CDR3 protein: CATSSHSPLHF
D gene: NA; V gene: TRBV5-4; J gene: TRBJ2-7; clone size: NA; CDR3 DNA: TGTGCCAGCAACACGCAGGGGTACGAGCAGTACTTC; CDR3 protein: CASNTQGYEQYF
D gene: NA; V gene: TRBV6-5; J gene: TRBJ1-2; clone size: few; CDR3 DNA: TGTGCCACCAGGAACGTCGGGGGGCGTCATGGCTACACCTTC; CDR3 protein: CATRNVGGRHGYTF
D gene: NA; V gene: TRBV27; J gene: TRBJ2-5; clone size: once; CDR3 DNA: TGTGCCAGCAGGGGGGCGGGGGAAGAGACCCAGTACTTC; CDR3 protein: CASRGAGEETQYF
D gene: NA; V gene: TRBV19; J gene: TRBJ2-7; clone size: few; CDR3 DNA: TGTGCCAGTAGTCTGACCTTCTCCTACGAGCAGTACTTC; CDR3 protein: CASSLTFSYEQYF
D gene: NA; V gene: TRBV28; J gene: TRBJ1-5; clone size: few; CDR3 DNA: TGTGCCAGCAGTTCGGGGGATCAGCCCCAGCATTTT; CDR3 protein: CASSSGDQPQHF
D gene: NA; V gene: TRBV6-5; J gene: TRBJ2-3; clone size: NA; CDR3 DNA: TGTGCCAGCAGTTACTCTCCTAGTCGCACAGATACGCAGTATTTT; CDR3 protein: CASSYSPSRTDTQYF
D gene: TRBD1; V gene: TRBV7-9; J gene: TRBJ1-4; clone size: NA; CDR3 DNA: TGTGCCAGCAGCCGACAGGGGGCGGGTGAAAAACTGTTTTTT; CDR3 protein: CASSRQGAGEKLFF
D gene: NA; V gene: TRBV30; J gene: TRBJ1-5; clone size: NA; CDR3 DNA: TGTGCCTGGAGTAGCATGACCGTGGGTCAGCCCCAGCATTTT; CDR3 protein: CAWSSMTVGQPQHF
D gene: NA; V gene: TRBV27; J gene: TRBJ2-7; clone size: NA; CDR3 DNA: TGTGCCAGCAGCCCCGCCATCGTCAAGTCAGAGCAGTACTTC; CDR3 protein: CASSPAIVKSEQYF
D gene: NA; V gene: TRBV5-8; J gene: TRBJ2-7; clone size: NA; CDR3 DNA: TGTGCCAGCAGCGGGCCCTCCTACGAGCAGTACTTC; CDR3 protein: CASSGPSYEQYF
D gene: NA; V gene: TRBV27; J gene: TRBJ1-1; clone size: NA; CDR3 DNA: TGTGCCAGCAGTCCTAGACGGATGAACACTGAAGCTTTCTTT; CDR3 protein: CASSPRRMNTEAFF
D gene: NA; V gene: TRBV5-4; J gene: TRBJ2-7; clone size: NA; CDR3 DNA: TGTGCCAGCAGTCCATCTCAGGGTTTGTCCTACGAGCAGTACTTC; CDR3 protein: CASSPSQGLSYEQYF
D gene: NA; V gene: TRBV2; J gene: TRBJ1-2; clone size: once; CDR3 DNA: TGTGCCAGCAATCTGGGTACCCGTGCCTATGGCTACACCTTC; CDR3 protein: CASNLGTRAYGYTF
D gene: NA; V gene: TRBV2; J gene: TRBJ1-4; clone size: NA; CDR3 DNA: TGTGCCAGCAGTGAAGTACCCAGGGGCTCTGAAAAACTGTTTTTT; CDR3 protein: CASSEVPRGSEKLFF
D gene: NA; V gene: TRBV12-2; J gene: TRBJ1-1; clone size: once; CDR3 DNA: TGTGCAAGTCGCTTGACACAGCGATTGAACACTGAAGCTTTCTTT; CDR3 protein: CASRLTQRLNTEAFF
D gene: NA; V gene: TRBV19; J gene: TRBJ2-3; clone size: NA; CDR3 DNA: TGTGCCAGTAGTATTGACGGCACCTACACAGATACGCAGTATTTT; CDR3 protein: CASSIDGTYTDTQYF
D gene: NA; V gene: TRBV15; J gene: TRBJ2-7; clone size: NA; CDR3 DNA: TGTGCCACCAGCAGAGGCAGAATTTCCTACGAGCAGTACTTC; CDR3 protein: CATSRGRISYEQYF
D gene: TRBD2; V gene: TRBV30; J gene: TRBJ2-5; clone size: NA; CDR3 DNA: TGTGCCTGGAGTAGCCTTAGGACTAGCGGGAGGGAAGAGACCCAGTACTTC; CDR3 protein: CAWSSLRTSGREETQYF
D gene: NA; V gene: TRBV28; J gene: TRBJ1-4; clone size: NA; CDR3 DNA: TGTGCCAGCAGTCGCTTGTCCGGGAATGAAAAACTGTTTTTT; CDR3 protein: CASSRLSGNEKLFF
D gene: NA; V gene: TRBV6-4; J gene: TRBJ1-5; clone size: once; CDR3 DNA: TGTGCCAGCAGTGAGGCTGGGGGCAATCAGCCCCAGCATTTT; CDR3 protein: CASSEAGGNQPQHF
D gene: NA; V gene: TRBV2; J gene: TRBJ1-1; clone size: NA; CDR3 DNA: TGTGCCAGCAGTGCGGGGGCCTACACTGAAGCTTTCTTT; CDR3 protein: CASSAGAYTEAFF
D gene: NA; V gene: TRBV3-1/TRBV3-2; J gene: TRBJ2-7; clone size: few; CDR3 DNA: TGTGCCAGCAGCCTCTCCTACGAGCAGTACTTC; CDR3 protein: CASSLSYEQYF
D gene: TRBD1; V gene: TRBV3-1/TRBV3-2; J gene: TRBJ1-2; clone size: NA; CDR3 DNA: TGTGCCAGCAGCCATACCGGGACAGGGGGTGGCTACACCTTC; CDR3 protein: CASSHTGTGGGYTF